This T cell receptor beta chain came from a study of vaccination and CD4 T cells after COVID-19. CDR1 and CDR2 (germline): SGHDT, YYEEEE. J gave up 2 bases and V 5 bases, and 6 bases lay outside the gene matches. This CDR3 has 14 residues. Treatment indicated: approximately 10-day PBMC culture with coronavirus spike peptide pools or control peptides (ViraFEST assay). These CD4+ T cells came from an unexposed donor, sampled before the COVID-19 pandemic (2011-2018). Relative to its sample, this clonotype is large. Its cognate antigen is unknown. The Oncomine TCR Beta short-read assay was applied to DNA of cultured CD4+ T cells. TCRdb reprocessed the PCR reads with MiXCR, giving one entry per CDR3 protein. In the table there are about 8,400 distinct CDR3 sequences, less than 55% of which are singletons.

This chain uses TRBV5-6 with TRBJ1-2; 7 bases fit TRBD1. Source material: CD4+ T cells from blood, cultured in vitro. This receptor was identified in a human donor in good health. CDR3 coding DNA: TGTGCCAGCAGACCTCCGGGACAGAACTATGGCTACACCTTC. Its protein product is CASRPPGQNYGYTF.